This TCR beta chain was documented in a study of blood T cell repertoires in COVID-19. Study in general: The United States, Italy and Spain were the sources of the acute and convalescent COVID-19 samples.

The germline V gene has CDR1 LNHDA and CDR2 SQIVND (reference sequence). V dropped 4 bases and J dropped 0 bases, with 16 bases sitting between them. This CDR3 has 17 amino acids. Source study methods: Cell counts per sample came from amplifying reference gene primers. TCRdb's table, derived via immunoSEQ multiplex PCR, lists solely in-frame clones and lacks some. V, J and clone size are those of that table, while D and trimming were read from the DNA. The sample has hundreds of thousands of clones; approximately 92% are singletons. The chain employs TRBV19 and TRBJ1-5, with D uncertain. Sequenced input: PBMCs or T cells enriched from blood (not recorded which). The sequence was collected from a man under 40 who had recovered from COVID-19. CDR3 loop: CASSRLLASDSNQPQHF. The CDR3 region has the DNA TGTGCCAGTAGTAGACTCCTGGCGAGCGATAGCAATCAGCCCCAGCATTTT.